Following are 3 T cell receptor beta chains from one sample sequenced in a study of T cells after yellow fever vaccination. TCRdb re-derived calls from the 5' RACE reads in MiXCR, one entry per CDR3 protein. The repertoire holds hundreds of thousands of distinct CDR3 sequences, 3% to 4.5% seen once, with 20% to 25% in the top ten. Sample: PBMCs, taken on the day of the yellow fever booster vaccination. Receptors were obtained from a man between 18 and 29 years old who received the YFV17D yellow fever vaccine.

This CDR3 is CASSLAASANEQFF. The CDR3 bases are TGTGCCAGCAGCTTAGCGGCTAGCGCGAATGAGCAGTTCTTC. This chain links TRBV7-2 with TRBJ2-1; maybe TRBD2 (6 bases). Germline loops: CDR1 SGHTA, CDR2 FQGNSA. This CDR3 is built from 14 residues. V gave up 0 bases and J gave up 7 bases, with 10 bases separating them.

This clonotype has a count of ten or more. The CDR3: CAIRRAGRSSYEQYV. CDR3 in DNA: TGTGCCATCAGGAGGGCGGGCAGGAGCTCCTACGAGCAGTACGTC. The chain joins TRBV10-3 to TRBJ2-7, with a tentative D call TRBD2 (5 bases). The germline V gene has CDR1 ENHRY and CDR2 SYGVKD. Trimming removed 6 bases at V and 0 bases at J, with 15 bases between. This CDR3 is 15 amino acids long.

This clonotype showed up many times. The chain joins TRBV6-5 to TRBJ2-5; TRBD2 aligns across 8 bases. Germline V gene data show CDR1 as MNHEY and CDR2 as SVGAGI. The CDR3 is made up of 16 amino acids. J was trimmed by 1 base and V by 2 bases; bases with no gene match: 6. The CDR3 spells CASSYGFSGVQETQYF. In DNA, the CDR3 is TGTGCCAGCAGTTACGGTTTTAGCGGGGTCCAAGAGACCCAGTACTTC.